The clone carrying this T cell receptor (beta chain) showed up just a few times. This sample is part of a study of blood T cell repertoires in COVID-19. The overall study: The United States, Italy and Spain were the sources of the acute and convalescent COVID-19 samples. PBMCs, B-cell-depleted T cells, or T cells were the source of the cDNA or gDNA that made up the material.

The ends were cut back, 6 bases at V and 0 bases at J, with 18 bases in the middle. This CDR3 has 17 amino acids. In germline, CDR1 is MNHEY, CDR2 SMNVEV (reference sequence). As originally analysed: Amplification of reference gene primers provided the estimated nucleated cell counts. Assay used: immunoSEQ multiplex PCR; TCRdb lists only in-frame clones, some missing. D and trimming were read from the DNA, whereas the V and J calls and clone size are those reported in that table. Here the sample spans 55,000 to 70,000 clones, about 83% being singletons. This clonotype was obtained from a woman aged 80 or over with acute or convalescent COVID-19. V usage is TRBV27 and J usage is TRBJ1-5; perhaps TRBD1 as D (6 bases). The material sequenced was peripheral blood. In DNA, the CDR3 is TGTGCCAGCAGCCCCCGGAGCGGGGGCTATAGCAATCAGCCCCAGCATTTT. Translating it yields CASSPRSGGYSNQPQHF.